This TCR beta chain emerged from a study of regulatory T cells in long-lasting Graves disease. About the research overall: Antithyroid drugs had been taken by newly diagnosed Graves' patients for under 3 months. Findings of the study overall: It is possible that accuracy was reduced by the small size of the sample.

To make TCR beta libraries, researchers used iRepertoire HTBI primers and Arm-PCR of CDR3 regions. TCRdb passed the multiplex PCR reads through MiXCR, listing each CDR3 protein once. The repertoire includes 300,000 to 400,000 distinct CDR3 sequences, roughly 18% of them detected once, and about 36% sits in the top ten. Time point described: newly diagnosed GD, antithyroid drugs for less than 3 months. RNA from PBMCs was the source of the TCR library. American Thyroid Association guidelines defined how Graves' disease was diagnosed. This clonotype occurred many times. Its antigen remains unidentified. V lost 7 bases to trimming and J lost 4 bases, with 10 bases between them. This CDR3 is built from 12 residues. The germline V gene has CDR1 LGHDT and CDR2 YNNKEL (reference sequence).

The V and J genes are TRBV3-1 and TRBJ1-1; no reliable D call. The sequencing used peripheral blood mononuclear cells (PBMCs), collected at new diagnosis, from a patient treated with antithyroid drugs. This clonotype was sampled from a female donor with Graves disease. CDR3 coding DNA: TGTGCCAGCATGAAGGATGGCACTGAAGCTTTCTTT. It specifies CASMKDGTEAFF.